This T cell receptor (beta chain) was captured in a study of CD8 T cells in ankylosing spondylitis. Molecular-barcoded quantitative 5'-RACE produced these TCR beta libraries. TCRdb passed the 5' RACE reads through MiXCR, listing each CDR3 protein once. The sample records around 180,000 distinct CDR3 sequences, around a sixth being singletons. The germline V gene has CDR1 SGHRS and CDR2 YFSETQ. V lost 4 bases to trimming and J lost 8 bases, with 12 bases between them. This CDR3 contains 13 residues. Points from the study as a whole: Disease-linked clones had a CD8+ phenotype and relatively low frequency in peripheral blood. Past research had described some motif variants in reactive arthritis synovial fluid and blood.

This clonotype was seen repeatedly, ten times or more. The target antigen is unknown. This TCR was recovered from a male donor aged 5-30 years with ankylosing spondylitis or in good health (not recorded which). The chain carries TRBV5-1 and TRBJ1-4; tentatively, D is TRBD1 (6 bases). Sequenced input: blood, either unsorted or a sorted T cell fraction (not recorded which). CDR3 sequence: CASSPGDGEKLFF. The DNA for the CDR3 is TGCGCCAGCAGCCCAGGGGATGGAGAAAAACTGTTTTTT.